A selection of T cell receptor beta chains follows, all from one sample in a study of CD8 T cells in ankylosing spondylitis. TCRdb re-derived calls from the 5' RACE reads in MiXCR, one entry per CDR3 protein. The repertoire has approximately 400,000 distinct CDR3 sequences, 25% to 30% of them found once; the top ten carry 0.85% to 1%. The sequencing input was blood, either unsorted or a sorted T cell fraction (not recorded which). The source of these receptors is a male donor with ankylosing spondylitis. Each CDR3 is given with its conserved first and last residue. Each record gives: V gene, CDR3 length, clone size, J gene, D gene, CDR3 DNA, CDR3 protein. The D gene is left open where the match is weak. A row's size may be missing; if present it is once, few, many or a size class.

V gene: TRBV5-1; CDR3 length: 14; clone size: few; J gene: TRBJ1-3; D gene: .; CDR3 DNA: TGCGCCAGCAGCCGATCGCTCTCTGGAAACACCATATATTTT; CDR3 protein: CASSRSLSGNTIYF
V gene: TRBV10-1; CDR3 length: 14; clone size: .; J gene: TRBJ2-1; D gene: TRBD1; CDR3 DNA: TGCGCCAGCAGTTTGACAGGGAAATACAATGAGCAGTTCTTC; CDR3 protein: CASSLTGKYNEQFF
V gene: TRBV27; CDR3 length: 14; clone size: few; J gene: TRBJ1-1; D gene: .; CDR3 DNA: TGTGCCAGCCGGGTGGCAGCCTTGAACACTGAAGCTTTCTTT; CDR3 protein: CASRVAALNTEAFF
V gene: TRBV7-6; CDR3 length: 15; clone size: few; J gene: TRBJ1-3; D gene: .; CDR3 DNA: TGTGCCAGCAGCTTAGGGACAGCCTCTGGAAACACCATATATTTT; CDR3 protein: CASSLGTASGNTIYF
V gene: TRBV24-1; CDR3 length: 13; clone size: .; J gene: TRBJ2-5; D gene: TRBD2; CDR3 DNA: TGTGCCACCAGAGCGGGGGCGCGGGAGACCCAGTACTTC; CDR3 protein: CATRAGARETQYF
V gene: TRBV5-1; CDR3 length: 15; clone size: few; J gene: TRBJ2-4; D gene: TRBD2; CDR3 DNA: TGCGCCAGCTCGGGAGGGTCCTTGGCCAAAAACATTCAGTACTTC; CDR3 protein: CASSGGSLAKNIQYF
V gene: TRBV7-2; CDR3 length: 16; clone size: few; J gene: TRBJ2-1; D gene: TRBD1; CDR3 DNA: TGTGCCAGCAGCTTAGTTCCAGGGGGCTCCTACAATGAGCAGTTCTTC; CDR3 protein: CASSLVPGGSYNEQFF
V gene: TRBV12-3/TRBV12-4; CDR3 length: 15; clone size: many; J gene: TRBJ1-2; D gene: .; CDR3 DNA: TGTGCCAGCAGTCCCTTATTGGGGGCTGTCTATGGCTACACCTTC; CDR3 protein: CASSPLLGAVYGYTF
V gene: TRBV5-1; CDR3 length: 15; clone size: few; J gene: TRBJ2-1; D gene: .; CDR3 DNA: TGCGCCAGCAGCTTGGACGGGGGCTCTGATAATGAGCAGTTCTTC; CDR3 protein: CASSLDGGSDNEQFF
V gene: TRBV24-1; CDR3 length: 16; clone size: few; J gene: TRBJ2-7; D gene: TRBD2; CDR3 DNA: TGTGCCACCAGTGATTCGGATCCTAGCGGAGTCTTCGAGCAGTACTTC; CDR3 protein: CATSDSDPSGVFEQYF
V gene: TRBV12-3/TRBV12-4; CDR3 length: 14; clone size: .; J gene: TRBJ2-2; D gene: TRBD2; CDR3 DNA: TGTGCCAGCCAACTAGCGGCGAACACCGGGGAGCTGTTTTTT; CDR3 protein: CASQLAANTGELFF
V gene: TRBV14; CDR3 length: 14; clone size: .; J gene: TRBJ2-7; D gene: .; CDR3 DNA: TGTGCCAGCAGCCAAGTAATCAGGGGATACGAGCAGTACTTC; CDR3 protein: CASSQVIRGYEQYF
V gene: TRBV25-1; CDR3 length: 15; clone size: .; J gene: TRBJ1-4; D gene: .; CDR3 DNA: TGTGCCAGCAGTTCAACCCGGGAAAGGAATGAAAAACTGTTTTTT; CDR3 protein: CASSSTRERNEKLFF
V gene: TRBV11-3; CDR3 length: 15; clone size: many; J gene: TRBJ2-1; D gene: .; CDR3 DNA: TGTGCCAGCAGCTCGGGGCGTAGCTCCTACAATGAGCAGTTCTTC; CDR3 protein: CASSSGRSSYNEQFF
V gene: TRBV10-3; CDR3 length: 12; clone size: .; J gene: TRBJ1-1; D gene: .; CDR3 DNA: TGTGCCATCAGGGCGGCAGAGGCTGAAGCTTTCTTT; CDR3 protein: CAIRAAEAEAFF
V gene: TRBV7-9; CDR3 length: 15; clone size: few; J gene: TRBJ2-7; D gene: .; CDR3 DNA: TGTGCCAGCAGCTTAGGTATGGACGCCTCCTACGAGCAGTACTTC; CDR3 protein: CASSLGMDASYEQYF